These T cell receptor beta chains were read from a single sample in a study of control samples from healthy donors and cancer patients. Sequenced by immunoSEQ multiplex PCR; TCRdb stores in-frame clones only, minus some. The data contain about 160,000 clones, under 96% of them singletons. The sequencing input was blood. The receptors stem from a woman aged 30 to 39 in good health. Each CDR3 is given with its conserved first and last residue. D genes are given only for firm matches. Only part of the rows carry a size: once, few, many, or a class if the clone is expanded.

size	V	J	D	CDR3	DNA
-	TRBV11-3	TRBJ2-1	-	CASSLGDLNEQFF	TGTGCCAGCAGCTTAGGGGACTTGAATGAGCAGTTCTTC
once	TRBV4-2	TRBJ1-6	-	CASSQGDGNSPLHF	TGTGCCAGCAGCCAGGGGGATGGGAATTCACCCCTCCACTTT
-	TRBV19	TRBJ1-2	TRBD1	CASSPNRGWGYTF	TGTGCCAGTAGTCCCAACAGGGGCTGGGGCTACACCTTC
once	TRBV11-2	TRBJ1-5	-	CASSFGRNSNQPQHF	TGTGCCAGCAGCTTTGGCAGGAATAGCAATCAGCCCCAGCATTTT
-	TRBV7-9	TRBJ2-1	TRBD2	CASSLAGGRPYNEQFF	TGTGCCAGCAGCTTAGCTGGCGGGAGGCCCTACAATGAGCAGTTCTTC
few	TRBV19	TRBJ2-1	TRBD2	CASSRGGLFYNEQFF	TGTGCCAGTAGTCGGGGGGGACTTTTCTACAATGAGCAGTTCTTC
-	TRBV10-3	TRBJ1-2	-	CAISEWAVDGYTF	TGTGCCATCAGTGAGTGGGCCGTGGATGGCTACACCTTC
-	TRBV10-3	TRBJ1-2	TRBD1	CATGQGDYGYTF	TGTGCCACGGGACAGGGCGACTATGGCTACACCTTC
-	TRBV15	TRBJ1-2	-	CATSRDNAGNYGYTF	TGTGCCACCAGCAGAGATAACGCAGGAAACTATGGCTACACCTTC
once	TRBV5-1	TRBJ2-5	-	CASSLVGLGETQYF	TGCGCCAGCAGCTTGGTAGGGTTAGGGGAGACCCAGTACTTC
-	TRBV9	TRBJ1-1	-	CASSPQGDGWNTEAFF	TGTGCCAGCAGCCCCCAAGGGGACGGATGGAACACTGAAGCTTTCTTT
-	TRBV29-1	TRBJ1-2	-	CSVQPGTILYGYTF	TGCAGCGTCCAACCCGGGACCATCCTCTATGGCTACACCTTC
-	TRBV19	TRBJ2-7	-	CASSIIRQGRNEQYF	TGTGCCAGTAGTATTATAAGGCAGGGGAGGAACGAGCAGTACTTC
-	TRBV28	TRBJ2-1	-	CASSLQVGGPYNEQFF	TGTGCCAGCAGTTTACAGGTGGGGGGTCCCTACAATGAGCAGTTCTTC
once	TRBV6-4	TRBJ2-7	TRBD1	CASSEGTESYEQYF	TGTGCCAGCAGTGAAGGGACAGAGTCCTACGAGCAGTACTTC
once	TRBV5-1	TRBJ2-5	TRBD2	CASSLGGTTPQYF	TGCGCCAGCAGCTTGGGGGGGACTACCCCCCAGTACTTC
-	TRBV3-1/TRBV3-2	TRBJ1-2	TRBD1	CASSQEVGTGGPKGGYTF	TGTGCCAGCAGCCAAGAAGTAGGGACAGGGGGCCCCAAAGGGGGCTACACCTTC
-	TRBV5-6	TRBJ1-4	-	CASRLTGGNEKLFF	TGTGCCAGCAGGTTGACAGGAGGAAATGAAAAACTGTTTTTT
-	TRBV11-2	TRBJ2-1	TRBD2	CASSLLAGGPGNEQFF	TGTGCCAGCAGCTTACTAGCGGGAGGCCCTGGCAATGAGCAGTTCTTC
-	TRBV30	TRBJ2-1	TRBD2	CAWNQREYNEQFF	TGTGCCTGGAACCAGCGGGAGTACAATGAGCAGTTCTTC
-	TRBV10-3	TRBJ2-7	-	CAISESLMAGRSYEQYF	TGTGCCATCAGTGAGTCTTTGATGGCAGGCAGGTCCTACGAGCAGTACTTC
many	TRBV5-1	TRBJ1-3	TRBD1	CASSLTGTAGRSGNTIYF	TGCGCCAGCAGCCTAACCGGGACAGCGGGTCGATCTGGAAACACCATATATTTT
-	TRBV5-6	TRBJ2-3	TRBD2	CASSLGLARGTDTQYF	TGTGCCAGCAGCTTGGGACTAGCGAGAGGCACAGATACGCAGTATTTT
-	TRBV3-1/TRBV3-2	TRBJ1-2	-	CASSHPRSGVHYGYTF	TGTGCCAGCAGCCACCCTCGGTCCGGCGTCCACTATGGCTACACCTTC
-	TRBV7-2	TRBJ2-5	-	CASSLEVPRETQYF	TGTGCCAGCAGCTTAGAGGTACCTCGAGAGACCCAGTACTTC
-	TRBV11-2	TRBJ2-6	-	CASSFFRTPSGANVLTF	TGTGCCAGCAGCTTTTTCCGAACCCCCTCTGGGGCCAACGTCCTGACTTTC
-	TRBV6-5	TRBJ1-4	TRBD1	CASRLQGANEKLFF	TGTGCCAGCAGACTACAGGGGGCTAATGAAAAACTGTTTTTT
-	TRBV7-8	TRBJ1-1	-	CASSLGIPLNTEAFF	TGTGCCAGCAGCTTAGGGATTCCCCTGAACACTGAAGCTTTCTTT
-	TRBV13	TRBJ2-1	-	CASSPSAGATPGHEQFF	TGTGCCAGCAGCCCCAGTGCGGGGGCAACGCCCGGCCATGAGCAGTTCTTC
-	TRBV5-1	TRBJ1-1	-	CASSFRGSTEAFF	TGCGCCAGCAGCTTCCGAGGGAGCACTGAAGCTTTCTTT
few	TRBV7-8	TRBJ1-2	-	CASSLAQGSYGYTF	TGTGCCAGCAGCTTGGCCCAGGGGAGCTATGGCTACACCTTC
-	TRBV6-1	TRBJ2-3	-	CASSEMEGGSDTQYF	TGTGCCAGCAGTGAAATGGAGGGAGGTTCAGATACGCAGTATTTT
-	TRBV6-6	TRBJ1-1	-	CASSLGTMNTEAFF	TGTGCCAGCAGTCTGGGGACAATGAACACTGAAGCTTTCTTT
once	TRBV18	TRBJ1-2	-	CASSLDINYGYTF	TGTGCCAGCTCACTGGACATTAACTATGGCTACACCTTC
-	TRBV28	TRBJ1-6	TRBD1	CASSLVGQGNSPLHF	TGTGCCAGCAGTTTGGTGGGACAGGGGAATTCACCCCTCCACTTT
-	TRBV14	TRBJ2-5	TRBD1	CASSGDRGLSQETQYF	TGTGCCAGCAGTGGAGACAGGGGATTGTCCCAAGAGACCCAGTACTTC
-	TRBV3-1/TRBV3-2	TRBJ2-5	TRBD1	CASSQEAGGGLRQETQYF	TGTGCCAGCAGCCAAGAGGCAGGGGGTGGGTTGCGCCAAGAGACCCAGTACTTC
few	TRBV7-2	TRBJ2-2	TRBD1	CASSSWTGGTGELFF	TGTGCCAGCAGCTCATGGACAGGGGGCACCGGGGAGCTGTTTTTT
-	TRBV5-1	TRBJ1-3	-	CASSFSGLTLPGNTIYF	TGCGCCAGCAGCTTTTCGGGACTGACGCTTCCTGGAAACACCATATATTTT
-	TRBV19	TRBJ2-7	-	CATTVTASTPPNYEQYF	TGTGCCACCACGGTGACAGCCTCAACCCCTCCGAACTACGAGCAGTACTTC
-	TRBV4-2	TRBJ1-2	-	CASSQDNYGYTF	TGTGCCAGCAGCCAAGACAACTATGGCTACACCTTC
-	TRBV28	TRBJ1-5	-	CASSSRTLSNQPQHF	TGTGCCAGCAGTTCCAGGACACTTAGCAATCAGCCCCAGCATTTT